This T cell receptor (beta chain) was obtained from a study of spatial heterogeneity in lung cancer. For the study at large: Patients with untreated early-stage non-small cell lung cancer, numbering approximately 79, were the donors. Available follow-up PBMC samples, collected a median of around 23 months post-resection, were sequenced.

Time point here: blood at routine non-recurrence follow-up after resection. Whole RNA was taken from tumor, nontumor lung or frozen PBMC; it was then sequenced unsorted. Between the trimmed V and J ends, which lost 4 bases and 2 bases, there was a span of 12 bases. Germline V gene lookup returns CDR1 SGHRS and CDR2 YFSETQ. The CDR3 spans 14 residues. This clonotype was detected ten times or more. Every cDNA TCR molecule received its own unique molecular identifier. MiXCR, run by TCRdb on the 5' RACE reads, gives a single entry per CDR3 protein. The sample has about 94,000 distinct CDR3 sequences; roughly a fifth are singletons.

The receptor's source is a male donor with early-stage non-small cell lung cancer. The chain employs TRBV5-1 and TRBJ2-5, with D possibly TRBD2 on 6 matching bases. The sample here was PBMCs, taken at follow-up. CDR3 protein: CASSVNGRQETQYF. For the CDR3, the DNA is TGCGCCAGCAGCGTCAACGGGAGACAAGAGACCCAGTACTTC.